The entry that follows covers one T cell receptor beta chain sequence. Its antigen is not identified. TCRdb keeps only in-frame clones here, not all; method: immunoSEQ multiplex PCR. This table holds roughly 100,000 clones, roughly 80% found once. The sample comes from a study of OX40 agonist ivuxolimab in advanced cancers. Study outcomes and limitations: The study found that CD8+ T cells averaged more expanded clones than CD4+.

The source was CD4+ or CD8+ T cells sorted from blood, collected in a trial of the OX40 agonist ivuxolimab. This clonotype was obtained from an adult with an advanced solid tumor such as melanoma, head and neck, liver or kidney cancer.

CDR3 nucleotides: TGTGCCAGCAGCCTGACGGGACGAGGCGAAAAACTGTTTTTT. Translating gives CASSLTGRGEKLFF. The genes are TRBV5-8 and TRBJ1-4, with D tentatively TRBD1 (5 bases). V lost 4 bases to trimming and J lost 8 bases, with 15 bases between them. The CDR3 extends over 14 amino acids. Per the germline V gene, CDR1 is SGHTS and CDR2 is YDEGEE.